This T cell receptor beta chain was sequenced during a study of T cell changes during pregnancy in multiple sclerosis. Between the trimmed V and J ends, which lost 2 bases and 2 bases, there was a span of 3 bases. Germline assignment: CDR1 MNHNS and CDR2 SASEGT. This CDR3 contains 12 residues. For this clone: The sample carries other DNA sequences with the same CDR3.

Generated by immunoSEQ multiplex PCR, the TCRdb table keeps only in-frame clones and is missing some. The sample records tens of thousands of clones, 85% to 95% being singletons. The TCR was taken from a female donor with multiple sclerosis, enrolled in a pregnancy study. V and J are TRBV6-1 and TRBJ1-2; D call uncertain. The sequences come from CD4+ T cells from peripheral blood mononuclear cells, collected in the second trimester of pregnancy. The chain's CDR3 is CASSEQNYGYTF. CDR3 nucleotides: TGTGCCAGCAGTGAACAGAACTATGGCTACACCTTC.